A single sample is the source of the 16 T cell receptor beta chains below, sequenced in a study of blood T cell dynamics during melanoma immunotherapy (dated by TCRdb to the early 2020s). According to the study, the label for this sample's time point signals: week 3, after first cycle of checkpoint inhibitor. Library construction relied on the immunoSEQ multiplex PCR assay. As stored in TCRdb, this immuneACCESS dataset retains in-frame rearrangements with V and J assigned. A fraction of the clones does not appear; measured against another copy, unresolved V genes explain less than half of the discrepancy, and the remainder lacks a known reason. This sample lists approximately 5,900 clones; about 80% were detected once. About a tenth of the sample goes to the ten largest clones. Sample: blood, taken from a patient treated with checkpoint blockade. The source of these receptors is a human donor with melanoma.

This chain uses TRBV25-1 with TRBJ1-4; D gene ambiguous. Germline CDR1 and CDR2: MGHDK and SYGVNS. This CDR3 has 15 residues. V was clipped by 1 base and J by 8 bases, with 14 bases between them. The CDR3: CASSESWGIREKLFF. The CDR3 nucleotides read TGTGCCAGCAGTGAATCATGGGGAATCCGGGAAAAACTGTTTTTT.

About this clone itself: At one of its ends the junction is not consistent with the germline gene, which may arise from a read error. The V call is TRBV27, the J call TRBJ1-1; D is perhaps TRBD1 (6 bases). The CDR3 is made up of 14 amino acids. Germline CDR1 reads MNHEY; CDR2 reads SMNVEV (reference sequence). The CDR3 is CASSYRDTNAEAFF. The CDR3 coding sequence is TGTGCCAGCAGTTACAGGGATACGAACGCTGAAGCTTTCTTT.

A single count supports this clone. This rearrangement joins TRBV28 to TRBJ2-7, with TRBD2 matching over 10 bases. V was clipped by 3 bases and J by 7 bases; unmatched bases: 9. The V gene's germline CDR1 is MDHEN and CDR2 SYDVKM. This CDR3 is built from 15 residues. The CDR3 reads CASSFLSGRAGEQYF. As DNA, the CDR3 is TGTGCCAGCAGTTTTCTAAGCGGGAGGGCGGGTGAGCAGTACTTC.

CDR3 bases: TGCGCCAGCCGTCGGACAGGGGGCTCTGAAGCTTTCTTT. Its translation is CASRRTGGSEAFF. The rearrangement links TRBV10-2 to TRBJ1-1; TRBD1 matches 11 bases. With 8 bases clipped from V and 6 bases from J, the junction kept 5 bases outside the gene matches. CDR3 length: 13 residues. From germline, CDR1 is WSHSY and CDR2 SAAADI.

This sequence joins TRBV18 and TRBJ2-1; D is ambiguous. Looked up from germline, CDR1 is KGHSH and CDR2 is LQKENI. The CDR3 sequence is 15 residues long. V lost 0 bases to trimming and J lost 1 base, with 7 bases between them. DNA of the CDR3: TGTGCCAGCTCACCACCTACCACATCCTACAATGAGCAGTTCTTC. It yields the protein CASSPPTTSYNEQFF.

The rearrangement uses TRBV7-2 and TRBJ2-2; D perhaps matches TRBD1 (6 bases). The CDR3 is 14 residues long. With 1 base removed from V and 8 bases from J, the gap between germline ends came to 11 bases. Per germline, CDR1 SGHTA and CDR2 FQGNSA. This CDR3 is CASSLEGVGGELFF. The CDR3 DNA reads TGTGCCAGCAGCTTAGAGGGGGTCGGAGGGGAGCTGTTTTTT. The full variable domain, rest sourced from reference TRBV7-2 and TRBJ2-2, is GAGVSQSPSNKVTEKGKDVELRCDPISGHTALYWYRQSLGQGLEFLIYFQGNSAPDKSGLPSDRFSAERTGGSVSTLTIQRTQQEDSAVYLCASSLEGVGGELFFGEGSRLTVL.

The rearrangement links TRBV19 to TRBJ1-2; the match to TRBD1 covers 9 bases. J was trimmed by 4 bases and V by 3 bases; bases with no gene match: 3. In germline, CDR1 is LNHDA, CDR2 SQIVND (reference sequence). This CDR3 spans 14 amino acids. The CDR3: CASSITGGGYGYTF. The CDR3 DNA is TGTGCCAGTAGTATCACAGGGGGCGGCTATGGCTACACCTTC.

The genes are TRBV20-1 and TRBJ2-7; either TRBD1 or TRBD2 may fit D (6 bases each). From germline, CDR1 is DFQATT and CDR2 SNEGSKA (reference sequence). The CDR3 length is 11 residues. V was cut by 8 bases and J by 3 bases, with 11 bases left in between. The CDR3 nucleotides read TGCAGTTGCCGGGGGCACTACGAGCAGTACTTC. This sequence encodes CSCRGHYEQYF.

This chain links TRBV5-6 with TRBJ2-7; 11 bases fit TRBD2. The CDR3 extends over 16 amino acids. Germline values: CDR1 SGHDT, CDR2 YYEEEE. V lost 4 bases and J lost 4; bases outside the gene matches: 10. For the CDR3, the DNA is TGTGCCAGCAGCCGATGGCTAGCGGGAGGAGTATACGAGCAGTACTTC. This encodes CASSRWLAGGVYEQYF.

This chain uses TRBV30 with TRBJ2-2; D call uncertain. With 0 bases removed from V and 10 bases from J, the gap between germline ends came to 15 bases. This CDR3 is built from 14 residues. CDR1 is GTSNPN, CDR2 SVGIG, per germline (reference sequence). For the CDR3, the DNA is TGTGCCTGGAGTGTTAAAGGAACCCAAGCGGAGCTGTTTTTT. This encodes CAWSVKGTQAELFF.

This clone showed up just once. This chain links TRBV27 with TRBJ1-6; D unresolved. The V gene's germline CDR1 is MNHEY and CDR2 SMNVEV (reference sequence). CDR3 length equals 11 residues. Trimming removed 3 bases from V and 12 bases from J, with 6 bases in between. CDR3 bases: TGTGCCAGCAGTTTGCGCGGACCCCTCCACTTT. Residues: CASSLRGPLHF.

The V gene is TRBV6-5, the J gene TRBJ2-7; 9 bases match TRBD2. The CDR3 consists of 15 residues. With 6 bases clipped from V and 2 bases from J, the junction kept 8 bases outside the gene matches. The germline V gene encodes CDR1 MNHEY and CDR2 SVGAGI. The CDR3 sequence is CASSPSGVGAYEQYF. CDR3 bases: TGTGCCAGCAGCCCTAGCGGGGTAGGCGCCTACGAGCAGTACTTC.

By its share, this clone is large (0.1 to 1%). The chain couples TRBV2 to TRBJ2-7; D unclear. Germline assignment: CDR1 SNHLY and CDR2 FYNNEI. Trimming removed 6 bases at V and 2 bases at J, with 8 bases between. This CDR3 has 12 amino acids. The CDR3 reads CASRGGTYEQYF. The CDR3 DNA reads TGTGCCAGCAGGGGCGGTACCTACGAGCAGTACTTC.

The rearrangement uses TRBV7-2 and TRBJ1-6; 11 bases are a match to TRBD1. CDR3 size: 15 residues. V shed 6 bases, J shed 13 bases, and the junction held 11 bases outside the gene matches. Germline V lookup: CDR1 SGHTA, CDR2 FQGNSA. The CDR3 protein is CASSSVPGQGVPLHF. The CDR3 nucleotides read TGTGCCAGCAGTTCCGTTCCGGGACAGGGGGTCCCCCTCCACTTT.

The chain is built from TRBV6-5 and TRBJ2-7; 10 bases are shared with TRBD1. V lost 4 bases to trimming and J lost 5 bases; unmatched junction nucleotides: 11. The CDR3 is 16 residues long. The germline V gene has CDR1 MNHEY and CDR2 SVGAGI. The DNA for the CDR3 is TGTGCCAGCAGTTTCCTGGACAGGGGGAGGATCCACGAGCAGTACTTC. Translating gives CASSFLDRGRIHEQYF.

The gene calls are TRBV7-8 and TRBJ1-2, with 9 bases that match TRBD1. With 5 bases clipped from V and 4 bases from J, the junction kept 5 bases outside the gene matches. The CDR3 length is 14 residues. Germline V gene data show CDR1 as SGHVS and CDR2 as FQNEAQ. CDR3 in amino acids: CASSTDRGGYGYTF. The CDR3 region has the DNA TGTGCCAGCAGCACAGACAGGGGGGGCTATGGCTACACCTTC. The entire variable domain, with the rest obtained from reference TRBV7-8 and TRBJ1-2, is as follows: GAGVSQSPRYKVAKRGQDVALRCDPISGHVSLFWYQQALGQGPEFLTYFQNEAQLDKSGLPSDRFFAERPEGSVSTLKIQRTQQEDSAVYLCASSTDRGGYGYTFGSGTRLTVV.